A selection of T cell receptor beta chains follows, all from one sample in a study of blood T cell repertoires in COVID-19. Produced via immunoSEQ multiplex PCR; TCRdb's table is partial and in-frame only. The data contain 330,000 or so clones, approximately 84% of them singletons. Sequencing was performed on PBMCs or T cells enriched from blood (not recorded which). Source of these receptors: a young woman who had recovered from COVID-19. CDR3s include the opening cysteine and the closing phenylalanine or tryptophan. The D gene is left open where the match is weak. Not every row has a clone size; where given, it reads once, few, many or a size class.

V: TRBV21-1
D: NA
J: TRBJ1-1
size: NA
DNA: TGTGCCAGCAGCAAAATAGGGGCCATGAACACTGAAGCTTTCTTT
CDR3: CASSKIGAMNTEAFF

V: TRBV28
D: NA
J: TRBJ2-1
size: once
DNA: TGTGCCACCCTAGTGGGTCGATCCTACAATGAGCAGTTCTTC
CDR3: CATLVGRSYNEQFF

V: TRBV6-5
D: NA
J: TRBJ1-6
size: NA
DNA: TGTGCCAGCAGCCCACTTGACAGTAATTCACCCCTCCACTTT
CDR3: CASSPLDSNSPLHF

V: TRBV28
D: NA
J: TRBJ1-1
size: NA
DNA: TGTGCCAGCAGTCCGCGGATGAACACTGAAGCTTTCTTT
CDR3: CASSPRMNTEAFF

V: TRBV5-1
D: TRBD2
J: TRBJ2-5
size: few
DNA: TGCGCCAGCAGCGGCTTAGCGGGAGGAAATATGGAGACCCAGTACTTC
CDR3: CASSGLAGGNMETQYF

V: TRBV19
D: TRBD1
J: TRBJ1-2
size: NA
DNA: TGTGCCAGTAGTATATCAGGGGGCTATGGCTACACCTTC
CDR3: CASSISGGYGYTF

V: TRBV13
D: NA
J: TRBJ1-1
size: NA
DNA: TGTGCCAGCAGCCTGGGCCTGTATGAAGCTTTCTTT
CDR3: CASSLGLYEAFF

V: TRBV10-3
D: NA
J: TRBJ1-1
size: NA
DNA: TGTGCCATCAGTGAGTCGACAGGCATGAACACTGAAGCTTTCTTT
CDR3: CAISESTGMNTEAFF

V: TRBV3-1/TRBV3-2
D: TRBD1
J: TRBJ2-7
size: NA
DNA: TGTGCCAGCAGCCGACAGGGGAGCTCCTACGAGCAGTACTTC
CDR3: CASSRQGSSYEQYF

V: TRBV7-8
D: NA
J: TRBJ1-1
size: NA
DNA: TGTGCCAGCAGCTTAGCACCGGAGGGATTTGGCACTGAAGCTTTCTTT
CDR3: CASSLAPEGFGTEAFF

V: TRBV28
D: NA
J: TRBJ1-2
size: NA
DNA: TGTGCCAGCAGTTTTCGGACACCTCGCAATTATGGCTACACCTTC
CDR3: CASSFRTPRNYGYTF

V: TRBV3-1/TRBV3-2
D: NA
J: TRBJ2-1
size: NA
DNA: TGTGCCAGCAGCCTGCGGGAAGCCTACAATGAGCAGTTCTTC
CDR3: CASSLREAYNEQFF

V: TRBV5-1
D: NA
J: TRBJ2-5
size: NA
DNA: TGCGCCAGCAGAGGAGACAGACAAGAGACCCAGTACTTC
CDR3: CASRGDRQETQYF

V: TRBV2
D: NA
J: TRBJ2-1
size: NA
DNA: TGTGCCGGGTCCCCCCTCGCGGGGGCTCAGAATGAGCAGTTCTTC
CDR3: CAGSPLAGAQNEQFF

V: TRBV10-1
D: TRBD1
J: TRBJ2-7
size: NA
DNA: TGCGCCAGCAGCCCGGGACAGCACTCCTACGAGCAGTACTTC
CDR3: CASSPGQHSYEQYF

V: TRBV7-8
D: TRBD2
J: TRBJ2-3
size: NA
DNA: TGTGCCAGCAGCTTATTAGTGGGCGGGAGCCAAGATACGCAGTATTTT
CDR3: CASSLLVGGSQDTQYF

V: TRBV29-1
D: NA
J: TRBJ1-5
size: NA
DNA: TGCAGCGCCACTTTCGGGAGCAATCAGCCCCAGCATTTT
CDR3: CSATFGSNQPQHF

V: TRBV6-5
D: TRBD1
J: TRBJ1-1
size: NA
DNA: TGTGCCAGCAGCTACAGGGGGAACACTGAAGCTTTCTTT
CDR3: CASSYRGNTEAFF

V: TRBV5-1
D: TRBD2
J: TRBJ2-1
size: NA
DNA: TGCGCCAGCAGCTTGGCAGGTAGCGGGAGTTACATCTTC
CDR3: CASSLAGSGSYIF

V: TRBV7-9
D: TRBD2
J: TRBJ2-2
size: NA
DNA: TGTGCCAGCAGCTTTGGCGGGAGAGGTACCGGGGAGCTGTTTTTT
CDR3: CASSFGGRGTGELFF

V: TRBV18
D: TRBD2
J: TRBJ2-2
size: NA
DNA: TGTGCCAGCTCACCAGCCAGAGCGGGAGGAACCGGGGAGCTGTTTTTT
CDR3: CASSPARAGGTGELFF

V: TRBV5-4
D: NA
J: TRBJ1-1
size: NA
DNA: TGTGCCAGCAGCTTAAGGCGGGAGAACACTGAAGCTTTCTTT
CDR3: CASSLRRENTEAFF

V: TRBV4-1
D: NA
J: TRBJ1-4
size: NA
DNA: TGCGCCAGCAGCCAAGGGAGGGCTACAGAAAAACTGTTTTTT
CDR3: CASSQGRATEKLFF

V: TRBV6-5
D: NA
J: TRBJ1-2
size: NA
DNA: TGTGCCAGCAGCCCCCGAACAGGTGCCTATGGCTACACCTTC
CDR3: CASSPRTGAYGYTF

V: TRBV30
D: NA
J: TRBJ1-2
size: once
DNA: TGTGCCTGGAGTGGGACAGCTTATGGCTACACCTTC
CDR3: CAWSGTAYGYTF

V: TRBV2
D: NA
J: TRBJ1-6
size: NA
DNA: TGTGCCAGCAGTGTGGCTGGAAGGGAGGCGCCCTCACCCCTCCACTTT
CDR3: CASSVAGREAPSPLHF

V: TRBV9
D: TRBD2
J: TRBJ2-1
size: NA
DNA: TGTGCCAGCAGCGTAGAGGGACTAGAGTCTAATGAGCAGTTCTTC
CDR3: CASSVEGLESNEQFF

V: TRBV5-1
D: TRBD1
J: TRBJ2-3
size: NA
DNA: TGCGCCAGCAGCTTCTCTCCCGGGACAGGGGGCACAGATACGCAGTATTTT
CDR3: CASSFSPGTGGTDTQYF

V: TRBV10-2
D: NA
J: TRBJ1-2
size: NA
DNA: TGCGCCAGCAGTGAGCCCGCGGGCAGTGGCTACACCTTC
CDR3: CASSEPAGSGYTF

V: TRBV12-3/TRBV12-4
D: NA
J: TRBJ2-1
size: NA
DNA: TGTGCCAGCAGAGCCGGGGGTAGGAATGAGCAGTTCTTC
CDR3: CASRAGGRNEQFF

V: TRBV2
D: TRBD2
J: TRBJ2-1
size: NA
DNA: TGTGCCAGCAGTGAGGAGCGGGAGGGCCGGGGGTTCTTC
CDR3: CASSEEREGRGFF

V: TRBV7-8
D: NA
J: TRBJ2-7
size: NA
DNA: TGTGCCAGCAGCTCCTCCGACGAGCAGTACTTC
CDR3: CASSSSDEQYF

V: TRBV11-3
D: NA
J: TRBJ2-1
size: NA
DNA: TGTGCCAGCAGCTTAGACAGGGTGGGGGAGCAGTTCTTC
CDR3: CASSLDRVGEQFF

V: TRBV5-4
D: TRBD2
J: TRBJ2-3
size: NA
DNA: TGTGCCAGCAGATTTCTAGCGGGAGGTTCGAGCACAGATACGCAGTATTTT
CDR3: CASRFLAGGSSTDTQYF

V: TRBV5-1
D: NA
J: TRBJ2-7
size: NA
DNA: TGCGCCAGCACCCAGGGCGGTATCGAGCAGTACTTC
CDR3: CASTQGGIEQYF

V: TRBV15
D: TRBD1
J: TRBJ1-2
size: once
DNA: TGTGCCACCAGCAGAATCTTGACAGGGCTTTCTGGCTACACCTTC
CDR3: CATSRILTGLSGYTF

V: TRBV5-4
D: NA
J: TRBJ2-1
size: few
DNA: TGTGCCAGCAGCACTAGGTTTGAGCAGTTCTTC
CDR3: CASSTRFEQFF

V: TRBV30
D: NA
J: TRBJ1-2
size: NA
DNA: TGTGCCTGGATACCAGGGCTCTCCCGCTATGGCTACACCTTC
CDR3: CAWIPGLSRYGYTF

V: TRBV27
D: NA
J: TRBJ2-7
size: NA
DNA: TGTGCCAGCAGTTTCGGAGCGGCCTCCTACGAGCAGTACTTC
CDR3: CASSFGAASYEQYF

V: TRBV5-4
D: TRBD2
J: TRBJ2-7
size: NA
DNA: TGTGCCAGCAGCTTTGACCTAGCGGGAGGACCCCTGGAGCAGTACTTC
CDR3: CASSFDLAGGPLEQYF

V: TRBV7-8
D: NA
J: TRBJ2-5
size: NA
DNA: TGTGCCAGCAGTACAGGCGGGACCCCCTCGACCCAGTACTTC
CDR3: CASSTGGTPSTQYF

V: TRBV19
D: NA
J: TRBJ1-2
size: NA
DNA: TGTGCCAGTAGTCCCCCAGGGTGGGAAGTTCGGGTATATGGCTACACCTTC
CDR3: CASSPPGWEVRVYGYTF

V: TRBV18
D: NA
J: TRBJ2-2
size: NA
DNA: TGTGCCAGCTCAGTCTTTGAGGGAACGAACACCGGGGAGCTGTTTTTT
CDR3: CASSVFEGTNTGELFF

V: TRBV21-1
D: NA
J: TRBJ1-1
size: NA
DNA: TGTGCCAGCAGAGGGACAGGGGGGAACGACACTGAAGCTTTCTTT
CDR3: CASRGTGGNDTEAFF

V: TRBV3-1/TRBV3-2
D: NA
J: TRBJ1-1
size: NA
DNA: TGTGCCAGCAGCCAAGGAGGGGGCACTGAAGCTTTCTTT
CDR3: CASSQGGGTEAFF

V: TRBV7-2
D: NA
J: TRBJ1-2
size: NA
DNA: TGTGCCAGCAGTTTTGAGGGTTTCAACTATGGCTACACCTTC
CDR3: CASSFEGFNYGYTF

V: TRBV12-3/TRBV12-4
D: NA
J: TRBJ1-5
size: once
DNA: TGTGCCAGCAGTTCCTACAGAGATCAGCCCCAGCATTTT
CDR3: CASSSYRDQPQHF

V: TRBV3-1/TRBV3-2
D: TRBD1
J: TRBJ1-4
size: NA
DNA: TGTGCCAGCAGCCCGACAGGGTCTAATGAAAAACTGTTTTTT
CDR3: CASSPTGSNEKLFF

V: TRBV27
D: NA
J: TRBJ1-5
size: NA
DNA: TGTGCCAGCAGTCCCCCTAGGTCCGGGGGATATAGCAATCAGCCCCAGCATTTT
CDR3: CASSPPRSGGYSNQPQHF